A selection of T cell receptor beta chains follows, all from one sample in a study of tumor-infiltrating lymphocytes in primary liver carcinoma. TCRdb analysed the multiplex PCR reads with MiXCR anew, one entry per CDR3 protein. In the table there are roughly 120,000 distinct CDR3 sequences, 55% to 75% of which are singletons. Sequencing was carried out using liver tumor tissue from sampling region 3. These receptors were collected from a woman aged 60-75 years with primary liver carcinoma and hepatitis B virus infection. CDR3s leave out the opening cysteine and the closing phenylalanine or tryptophan. Fields, in order: J gene, CDR3 length, V gene, CDR3 protein.

TRBJ2-7 | 12 | TRBV7-2 | VSSHGPGYYEQY
TRBJ2-7 | 12 | TRBV7-8 | ASSLIVSTREQY
TRBJ2-1 | 11 | TRBV11-2 | ASRWAGYNEHF
TRBJ2-1 | 14 | TRBV29-1 | SVQRASGSSYNEQF
TRBJ2-3 | 12 | TRBV11-2 | ASSLTGGTDTLY
TRBJ2-2 | 13 | TRBV28 | AISSGQPETGELF
TRBJ1-4 | 12 | TRBV28 | VSRDSTTNEKLF
TRBJ2-2 | 12 | TRBV11-2 | ASSPPQGPTELF
TRBJ1-1 | 16 | TRBV6-1 | ANSESGPTGSVNTEAF
TRBJ2-3 | 11 | TRBV20-1 | SALGLAIDTQY
TRBJ2-2 | 11 | TRBV28 | ASSLFPAGELC